This passage covers 17 T cell receptor beta chains from one sample sequenced in a study of T cells in Graves' hyperthyroidism and ophthalmopathy. From RNA transcripts, TCR beta CDR3 regions were amplified. First-round RT-PCR of the TCR CDR3 relied on the HTBI primer set. TCRdb reanalysed the multiplex PCR reads using MiXCR and keeps one entry per CDR3 protein. This table has about 380,000 distinct CDR3 sequences, roughly 20% appearing once. Sequenced input: blood. These receptors originate from a man aged 18 to 29 with Graves' ophthalmopathy.

There are a few counts of this clonotype. This chain joins TRBV4-2 and TRBJ2-7; the D gene could be TRBD1 or TRBD2 (5 bases each). The germline V gene encodes CDR1 LGHNA and CDR2 YNFKEQ. Trimming took 4 bases from V and 2 from J, leaving 15 bases between them. This CDR3 comprises 15 residues. CDR3 in DNA: TGTGCCAGCAGCCCTCTCCGGGACGTCGCCTACGAGCAGTACTTC. Its translation: CASSPLRDVAYEQYF.

The genes are TRBV4-1 and TRBJ2-7; 10 bases are shared with TRBD1. The CDR3 length is 15 residues. Trimming at V came to 1 base and at J to 0 bases, leaving 0 bases not matched to a gene. Germline V CDR1 and CDR2: MGHRA, YSYEKL. The CDR3 here is CASSQGQGASYEQYF. DNA for the CDR3: TGCGCCAGCAGCCAAGGACAGGGGGCCTCCTACGAGCAGTACTTC.

This clonotype was recorded a few times. The genes are TRBV28 and TRBJ1-2; 9 nucleotides match TRBD1. J lost 6 bases, V lost 5 bases, and 13 bases had no gene match. Germline V CDR1 and CDR2: MDHEN, SYDVKM. CDR3 length: 16 residues. The CDR3 nucleotides are TGTGCCAGCAGTCGCCCCGGGACAGGGTCCCCCGATGGCTACACCTTC. It is translated as CASSRPGTGSPDGYTF.

This clonotype was recorded a few times. The rearrangement joins TRBV24-1 to TRBJ2-3; D remains ambiguous. CDR1 is KGHDR, CDR2 SFDVKD, per germline. V shed 5 bases and J shed 3 bases, with 11 bases lying between them. The CDR3 is made up of 14 amino acids. The CDR3 region has the DNA TGTGCCACCAGTGTTGGGTACAGTACAGATACGCAGTATTTT. It translates to CATSVGYSTDTQYF.

This rearrangement joins TRBV27 to TRBJ2-2; either TRBD1 or TRBD2 may supply D (5 bases each). The CDR3 is 17 amino acids. Germline-derived CDR1 and CDR2 are MNHEY and SMNVEV (reference sequence). Trimming took 8 bases from V and 2 from J, leaving 21 bases between them. The CDR3 sequence: CASLSPGQGSNTGELFF. The CDR3, as DNA: TGTGCCAGCCTTAGTCCGGGGCAGGGTAGTAACACCGGGGAGCTGTTTTTT.

This clonotype was detected ten times or more. The genes are TRBV3-1 and TRBJ2-7, with 10 bases that match TRBD2. Per germline, CDR1 LGHDT and CDR2 YNNKEL (reference sequence). There are 15 residues in the CDR3. Losses at the gene ends were 3 bases for V and 4 bases for J; bases not matched to a gene: 6. The chain's CDR3 is CASSHTLAGRYEQYF. The CDR3 DNA sequence: TGTGCCAGCAGCCATACACTAGCGGGAAGGTACGAGCAGTACTTC.

This clonotype has a count of ten or more. V and J are TRBV6-2 or TRBV6-3 and TRBJ1-5; perhaps TRBD1 as D (6 bases). The CDR3 is made up of 15 amino acids. V gave up 0 bases and J gave up 3 bases, with 9 bases separating them. Germline CDR1 MNHEY, CDR2 SVGEGT. CDR3 in amino acids: CASSYSGAFNQPQHF. In nucleotides, the CDR3 is TGTGCCAGCAGTTACTCGGGGGCTTTCAATCAGCCCCAGCATTTT.

This clonotype was counted ten times or more. V and J are TRBV2 and TRBJ1-6, with D perhaps matching TRBD1 (5 bases). V lost 5 bases and J lost 6, with 14 bases in between. Germline-derived CDR1 and CDR2 are SNHLY and FYNNEI. CDR3 length equals 15 residues. CDR3 bases: TGTGCCAGCAGTCCGCGCCCCGGGGGTAATTCACCCCTCCACTTT. It codes for CASSPRPGGNSPLHF.

This clonotype was observed at least ten times. V and J are TRBV9 and TRBJ2-3, with 8 positions matching TRBD2. This CDR3 has 16 amino acids. V gave up 3 bases and J gave up 3 bases; unmatched junction bases: 9. In germline, CDR1 is SGDLS, CDR2 YYNGEE. The CDR3 sequence: CASSALISGETDTQYF. The CDR3 DNA sequence: TGTGCCAGCAGCGCCTTGATTAGCGGGGAGACAGATACGCAGTATTTT.

For this clonotype: The germline gene is not matched at one end of the junction; a read error may be the cause. This chain links TRBV6-2 or TRBV6-3 with TRBJ1-6, with a tentative D call TRBD1 (6 bases). CDR3 length: 14 amino acids. Germline CDR1 reads MNHEY; CDR2 reads SVGEGT. CDR3 sequence: CASSVAQGNSPLHF. The CDR3 nucleotides are TGCGCCAGCAGTGTCGCCCAGGGGAATTCACCCCTCCACTTT.

At least ten counts were recorded for this clonotype. This sequence joins TRBV7-3 and TRBJ1-1; no reliable D call. Per germline, CDR1 SGHTA and CDR2 FQGTGA. This CDR3 has 14 amino acids. Trimming removed 5 bases from V and 2 bases from J, with 12 bases in between. DNA of the CDR3: TGTGCCAGCAGCGCAATGGGGATAAACACTGAAGCTTTCTTT. As protein: CASSAMGINTEAFF.

This clonotype appeared many times. The V call is TRBV28, the J call TRBJ2-7, with 10 bases fitting TRBD1. CDR3 size: 14 residues. The trim removed 6 bases at V and 5 bases at J, leaving 7 bases unmatched. Germline V gives CDR1 MDHEN, CDR2 SYDVKM. This CDR3 is CASSLMTGGDEQYF. The DNA of the CDR3 is TGTGCCAGCAGCCTTATGACAGGGGGCGACGAGCAGTACTTC.

CDR3 region: CASSLVGGPDGYTF. In DNA form, the CDR3 reads TGTGCCAGCAGCTTAGTGGGGGGGCCCGATGGCTACACCTTC. This chain uses TRBV7-9 with TRBJ1-2; TRBD1 might be the D (6 bases). Germline loops: CDR1 SEHNR, CDR2 FQNEAQ (reference sequence). The CDR3 length is 14 residues. V shed 1 base and J shed 6 bases, with 12 bases lying between them.

The chain carries TRBV7-9 and TRBJ2-3, with 12 positions matching TRBD2. Germline trimming cut 5 bases from V and 6 bases from J; bases unmatched to any gene: 6. Germline V CDR1 and CDR2: SEHNR, FQNEAQ (reference sequence). CDR3 length: 15 amino acids. CDR3 amino acids: CASSELAGGYDTQYF. The CDR3 DNA follows: TGTGCCAGCAGCGAACTAGCGGGAGGATACGATACGCAGTATTTT.

This clonotype was picked up many times. The chain couples TRBV11-2 to TRBJ2-1, with 7 bases identical to TRBD2. CDR1 and CDR2 (germline): SGHAT, FQNNGV. J lost 0 bases, V lost 4 bases, and 3 bases had no gene match. The CDR3 covers 15 residues. The CDR3 DNA sequence: TGTGCCAGCAGCTACGTAGCGGGCTCCTACAATGAGCAGTTCTTC. Encoded protein: CASSYVAGSYNEQFF.

Details on this clonotype: Germline is not matched at one junction end, which may reflect a read error. CDR3 DNA: TGCGCCAGCAGCGTGGGACGGCCGGGGGCATCCTACAATGAGCAGTCCTTC. It is translated as CASSVGRPGASYNEQSF. The chain recombines TRBV5-1 with TRBJ2-1; D assignment may be TRBD1 or TRBD2 (6 bases each). This CDR3 spans 17 amino acids. Germline V gene sequence: CDR1 SGHRS, CDR2 YFSETQ.

This clonotype came up once. The gene calls are TRBV5-1 and TRBJ2-3, with TRBD2 matching 10 bases. This CDR3 comprises 15 residues. Germline lookup yields CDR1 SGHRS and CDR2 YFSETQ. The V segment lost 4 bases and the J segment 2 bases; nucleotides outside the gene matches: 4. CDR3 region: CASSRTSGYTDTQYF. CDR3 coding DNA: TGCGCCAGCAGCCGGACTAGCGGTTACACAGATACGCAGTATTTT.